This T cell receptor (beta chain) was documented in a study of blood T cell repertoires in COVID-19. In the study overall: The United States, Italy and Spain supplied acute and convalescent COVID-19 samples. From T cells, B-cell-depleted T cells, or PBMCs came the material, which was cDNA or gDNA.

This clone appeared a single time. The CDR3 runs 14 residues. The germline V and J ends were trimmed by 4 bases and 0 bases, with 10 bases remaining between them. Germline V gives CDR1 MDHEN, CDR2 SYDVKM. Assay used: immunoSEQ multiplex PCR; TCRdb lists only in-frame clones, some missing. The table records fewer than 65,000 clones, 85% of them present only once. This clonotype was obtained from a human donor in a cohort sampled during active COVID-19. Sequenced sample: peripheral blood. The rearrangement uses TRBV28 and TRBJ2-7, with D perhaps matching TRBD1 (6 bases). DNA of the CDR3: TGTGCCAGCAGTTCCGGACAGAGCTCCTACGAGCAGTACTTC. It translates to CASSSGQSSYEQYF.